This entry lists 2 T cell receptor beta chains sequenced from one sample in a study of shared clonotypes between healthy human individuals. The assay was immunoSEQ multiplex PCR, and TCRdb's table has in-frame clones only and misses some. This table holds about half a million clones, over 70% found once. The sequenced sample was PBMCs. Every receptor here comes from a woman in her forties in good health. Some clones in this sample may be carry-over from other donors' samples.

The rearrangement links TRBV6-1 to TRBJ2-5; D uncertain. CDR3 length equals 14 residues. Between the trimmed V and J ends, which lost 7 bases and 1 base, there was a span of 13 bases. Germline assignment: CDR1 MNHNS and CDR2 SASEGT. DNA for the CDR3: TGTGCCAGCAACCCGACATGGACCCAAGAGACCCAGTACTTC. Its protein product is CASNPTWTQETQYF.

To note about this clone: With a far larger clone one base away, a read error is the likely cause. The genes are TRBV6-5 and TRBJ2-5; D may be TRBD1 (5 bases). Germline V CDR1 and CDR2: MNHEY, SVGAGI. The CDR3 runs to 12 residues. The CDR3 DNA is TGTGCCAGCAGTCCAGGGCAAGGGACCCAGTACTTC. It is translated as CASSPGQGTQYF.